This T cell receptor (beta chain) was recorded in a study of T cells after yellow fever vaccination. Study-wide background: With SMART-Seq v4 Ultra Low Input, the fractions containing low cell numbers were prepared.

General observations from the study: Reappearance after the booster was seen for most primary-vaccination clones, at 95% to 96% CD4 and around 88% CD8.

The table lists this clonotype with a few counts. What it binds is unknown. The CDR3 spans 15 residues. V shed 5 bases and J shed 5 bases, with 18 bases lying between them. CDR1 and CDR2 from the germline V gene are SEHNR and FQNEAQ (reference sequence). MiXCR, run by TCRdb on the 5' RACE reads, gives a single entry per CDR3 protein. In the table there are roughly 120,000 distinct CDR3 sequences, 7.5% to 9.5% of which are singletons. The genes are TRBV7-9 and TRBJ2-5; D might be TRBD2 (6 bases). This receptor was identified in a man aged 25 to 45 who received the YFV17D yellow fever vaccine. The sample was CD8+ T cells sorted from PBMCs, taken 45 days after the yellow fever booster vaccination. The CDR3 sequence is CASSLPGGGRETQYF. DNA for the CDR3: TGTGCCAGCAGCCTCCCTGGGGGAGGCCGGGAGACCCAGTACTTC. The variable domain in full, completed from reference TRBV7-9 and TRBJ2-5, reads DTGVSQNPRHKITKRGQNVTFRCDPISEHNRLYWYRQTLGQGPEFLTYFQNEAQLEKSRLLSDRFSAERPKGSFSTLEIQRTEQGDSAMYLCASSLPGGGRETQYFGPGTRLLVL.